The 28 T cell receptor beta chains in this list originate from one sample, sequenced in a study of PD-1 blockade in classical Hodgkin lymphoma. This table comes from immunoSEQ multiplex PCR, and its TCRdb copy is limited to in-frame clones, with some not included. This table holds 20,000 or so clones, roughly 85% found once. Indicated time point: cycle 4 day 1 (C4D1), after more than 5 weeks of nivolumab. Patients all relapsed after autologous stem cell transplantation, and there was variation in brentuximab vedotin exposure. Researchers report purifying CD4+ T cells from thawed PBMCs by magnetic negative selection. Material: CD4+ T cells from blood, obtained before the fourth cycle of nivolumab. The receptors were sampled from a human donor with classical Hodgkin lymphoma.

This clone was counted a few times. J is TRBJ1-5 and V is TRBV28; 10 nucleotides match TRBD1. Germline V gives CDR1 MDHEN, CDR2 SYDVKM. There are 15 residues in the CDR3. V trimming: 5 bases; J trimming: 9 bases; junction bases outside the gene matches: 10. CDR3 in amino acids: CASSRSGTGVMPQHF. The CDR3 coding sequence is TGTGCCAGCAGTCGATCCGGGACAGGGGTTATGCCCCAGCATTTT.

CDR3 in amino acids: CASNLVLTGELFF. The CDR3 coding sequence is TGTGCCAGCAATCTAGTTTTGACCGGGGAGCTGTTTTTT. The chain is built from TRBV6-1 and TRBJ2-2; no reliable D call. Germline loops: CDR1 MNHNS, CDR2 SASEGT. This CDR3 comprises 13 residues. Trimming removed 7 bases at V and 5 bases at J, with 11 bases between.

The rearrangement links TRBV21-1 to TRBJ2-7; the table's D gene call, TRBD2, was not cross checked with the DNA. TRBV21-1 is a listed pseudogene. The CDR3 is made up of 13 amino acids. In DNA form, the CDR3 reads TGTGCCAGCAGAGGGAGGCCAGCCTACGAGCAGTACTTC. This encodes CASRGRPAYEQYF.

This rearrangement joins TRBV19 to TRBJ2-6; TRBD1 agrees at 7 bases. The CDR3 consists of 15 residues. Trimming took 11 bases from V and 4 from J; bases not matched to a gene: 11. Germline V lookup: CDR1 LNHDA, CDR2 SQIVND (reference sequence). The CDR3 DNA reads as TGTGCCGGCAACAGGGGAACACTGGGGGCCAACGTCCTGACTTTC. Translation: CAGNRGTLGANVLTF.

This clone was counted only a few times. V usage is TRBV7-2 and J usage is TRBJ2-2; 7 bases agree with TRBD2. The germline V gene encodes CDR1 SGHTA and CDR2 FQGNSA. The V and J ends lost 2 bases and 7 bases, in that order; junction bases with no gene match: 10. This CDR3 region has 16 residues. Here the CDR3 reads CASSLSVLAVRGELFF. The CDR3 DNA follows: TGTGCCAGCAGCTTATCTGTGCTAGCGGTACGCGGGGAGCTGTTTTTT. Full variable domain (outside the CDR3, taken from reference TRBV7-2 and TRBJ2-2): GAGVSQSPSNKVTEKGKDVELRCDPISGHTALYWYRQSLGQGLEFLIYFQGNSAPDKSGLPSDRFSAERTGGSVSTLTIQRTQQEDSAVYLCASSLSVLAVRGELFFGEGSRLTVL.

The V gene is TRBV7-2, the J gene TRBJ1-1, with 8 bases matching TRBD1. Trimming cost V 3 bases and J 6 bases; bases outside gene matches: 9. The germline V gene has CDR1 SGHTA and CDR2 FQGNSA. The CDR3 spans 15 residues. CDR3 DNA: TGTGCCAGCAGCTTTAGGACAGGGCTGTGGCCTGAAGCTTTCTTT. Translation: CASSFRTGLWPEAFF.

This rearrangement joins TRBV10-2 to TRBJ2-1; 11 bases are a match to TRBD2. J lost 4 bases, V lost 7 bases, and 6 bases had no gene match. This CDR3 has 15 amino acids. CDR1 WSHSY and CDR2 SAAADI come from the germline V gene. The CDR3 region is CASTTLAGVYNEQFF. The CDR3 region has the DNA TGCGCCAGCACAACACTAGCGGGAGTATACAATGAGCAGTTCTTC.

The chain employs TRBV7-9 and TRBJ2-5; tentative D call: TRBD1 (5 bases). The CDR3 is 14 residues long. Per the germline V gene, CDR1 is SEHNR and CDR2 is FQNEAQ (reference sequence). V was cut by 5 bases and J by 5 bases, with 15 bases left in between. As DNA, the CDR3 is TGTGCCAGCAGCGACCCGACAGTTTCGGAGACCCAGTACTTC. Its protein is CASSDPTVSETQYF.

The chain recombines TRBV6-5 with TRBJ1-1; D perhaps matches TRBD1 (6 bases). The CDR3 loop spans 13 amino acids. From germline, CDR1 is MNHEY and CDR2 SVGAGI. V was pared by 5 bases and J by 5 bases, with 12 bases between. The chain's CDR3 is CASSRTGRTEAFF. CDR3 in DNA: TGTGCCAGCAGTCGAACAGGGCGGACTGAAGCTTTCTTT.

The V gene is TRBV11-2, the J gene TRBJ2-5; D may be TRBD1 (6 bases). V dropped 5 bases and J dropped 5 bases, with 27 bases sitting between them. Germline V CDR1 and CDR2: SGHAT, FQNNGV. The CDR3 is 18 residues long. The CDR3 DNA is TGTGCCAGCAGCCCGTATCCCCGCCGGGACACCCACCGCGAGACCCAGTACTTC. Translated: CASSPYPRRDTHRETQYF.

The chain has TRBV5-1 and TRBJ2-5; D is unresolved. The CDR3 consists of 15 residues. Trimming left V 4 bases short and J 6 bases short, with 19 bases between. Germline CDR1 is SGHRS and CDR2 is YFSETQ. CDR3 sequence reads: CASSGAGVEKKTQYF. CDR3 nucleotides: TGCGCCAGCAGCGGTGCTGGGGTTGAGAAAAAGACCCAGTACTTC.

This chain uses TRBV27 with TRBJ2-2; D remains unclear. Looked up from germline, CDR1 is MNHEY and CDR2 is SMNVEV (reference sequence). This CDR3 has 15 residues. Trimming stripped 0 bases from V and 4 bases from J, with 9 bases between. CDR3 protein: CASSLSRRSTGELFF. The CDR3 DNA is TGTGCCAGCAGTTTATCTCGGCGTTCCACCGGGGAGCTGTTTTTT.

The chain is built from TRBV19 and TRBJ2-2; TRBD1 matches at 7 bases. Looked up from germline, CDR1 is LNHDA and CDR2 is SQIVND (reference sequence). With 5 bases clipped from V and 2 bases from J, the junction kept 2 bases outside the gene matches. The CDR3 consists of 14 residues. CDR3 nucleotides: TGTGCCAGTAGTCGGGACAGAAACACCGGGGAGCTGTTTTTT. Protein sequence: CASSRDRNTGELFF. Together with reference TRBV19 and TRBJ2-2, the CDR3 gives the full variable domain: DGGITQSPKYLFRKEGQNVTLSCEQNLNHDAMYWYRQDPGQGLRLIYYSQIVNDFQKGDIAEGYSVSREKKESFPLTVTSAQKNPTAFYLCASSRDRNTGELFFGEGSRLTVL.

V gene TRBV5-1 combines with J gene TRBJ2-2; no reliable D call. CDR1 is SGHRS and CDR2 is YFSETQ in the germline V gene. Trimming removed 2 bases at V and 2 bases at J, with 10 bases between. The CDR3 extends over 15 amino acids. The DNA for the CDR3 is TGCGCCAGCAGCTTTCGGGCAGAAAACACCGGGGAGCTGTTTTTT. Amino acids: CASSFRAENTGELFF.

The chain employs TRBV15 and TRBJ1-4; TRBD1 matches at 7 bases. Per the germline V gene, CDR1 is LNHNV and CDR2 is YYDKDF (reference sequence). J lost 4 bases, V lost 5 bases, and 10 bases had no gene match. The CDR3 runs 16 residues. The chain's CDR3 is CATSPGGDRLNEKLFF. CDR3 DNA: TGTGCCACCAGCCCCGGAGGGGACAGACTTAATGAAAAACTGTTTTTT.

The V gene is TRBV5-1, the J gene TRBJ2-2; 12 bases map to TRBD2. The CDR3 runs 15 residues. V shed 7 bases, J shed 1 base, and the junction held 2 bases outside the gene matches. CDR1 and CDR2 from the germline V gene are SGHRS and YFSETQ. CDR3 sequence (DNA): TGCGCCAGCCGACTAGCGGGAGTGAACACCGGGGAGCTGTTTTTT. Its translation: CASRLAGVNTGELFF.

This clone has more than one count but fewer than ten. V is TRBV13 and J is TRBJ2-3, with TRBD2 matching 10 bases. The CDR3 runs 15 residues. The V gene's germline CDR1 is PRHDT and CDR2 FYEKMQ (reference sequence). J lost 3 bases, V lost 6 bases, and 6 bases had no gene match. CDR3 coding DNA: TGTGCCAGCAGATCTCTAGCGGGAGCAACAGATACGCAGTATTTT. It is translated as CASRSLAGATDTQYF.

This clone was seen a handful of times. The chain carries TRBV5-1 and TRBJ2-2; 7 nucleotides line up with TRBD1. V lost 2 bases, J lost 0 bases, and 1 base stayed unmatched. This CDR3 region has 15 residues. Germline V lookup: CDR1 SGHRS, CDR2 YFSETQ. This chain's CDR3 is CASSLDRANTGELFF. CDR3 DNA: TGCGCCAGCAGCTTAGACAGGGCGAACACCGGGGAGCTGTTTTTT.

This clone showed up just once. The chain couples TRBV7-2 to TRBJ2-3; 8 nucleotides match TRBD2. The germline gives CDR1 SGHTA, CDR2 FQGNSA. The CDR3 consists of 15 residues. V lost 1 base, J lost 2 bases, and 2 bases stayed unmatched. CDR3 coding DNA: TGTGCCAGCAGCTTAGGAGCGGGAGCCACAGATACGCAGTATTTT. This codes for CASSLGAGATDTQYF.

V is TRBV11-2 and J is TRBJ2-2, with 7 bases aligning to TRBD1. Germline CDR1 SGHAT, CDR2 FQNNGV. J lost 5 bases, V lost 4 bases, and 7 bases had no gene match. This CDR3 contains 15 residues. The chain's CDR3 is CASSSRGQITGELFF. The CDR3 region has the DNA TGTGCCAGCAGCTCGAGGGGGCAAATAACCGGGGAGCTGTTTTTT.

This chain joins TRBV29-1 and TRBJ1-5, with TRBD1 identical over 9 bases. Per the germline V gene, CDR1 is SQVTM and CDR2 is ANQGSEA. The CDR3 consists of 14 residues. J lost 4 bases, V lost 7 bases, and 8 bases had no gene match. CDR3 DNA sequence: TGCAGCGCCTTGACAGGGGGTAATAATCAGCCCCAGCATTTT. This codes for CSALTGGNNQPQHF.

CDR3 DNA: TGTGCCAGCAGTGTCCTACCCTCGGGCGAGCAGTACTTC. This translates into CASSVLPSGEQYF. This chain connects TRBV6-1 to TRBJ2-7; D gene ambiguous. V lost 4 bases to trimming and J lost 6 bases, with 13 bases between them. From germline, CDR1 is MNHNS and CDR2 SASEGT. The CDR3 sequence is 13 residues long.

The chain is built from TRBV2 and TRBJ2-7; 9 nucleotides align to TRBD1. From germline, CDR1 is SNHLY and CDR2 FYNNEI. CDR3 length equals 15 residues. The junction had 10 bases not matched to a gene; V was cut back by 5 bases and J by 5 bases. The CDR3 sequence is CASSLQGTGWNEQYF. In DNA form, the CDR3 reads TGTGCCAGCAGTCTTCAAGGGACAGGGTGGAACGAGCAGTACTTC.

The chain uses TRBV6-4 and TRBJ1-2, with D perhaps matching TRBD1 (5 bases). Germline CDR1 is MRHNA and CDR2 is SNTAGT. V was pared by 6 bases and J by 8 bases, with 13 bases between. This CDR3 has 12 residues. The CDR3 DNA reads as TGTGCCAGCAGGGCAGGGTCGAGCGGCTACACCTTC. As protein: CASRAGSSGYTF.

The V and J genes are TRBV5-1 and TRBJ1-4, with TRBD1 as a possible D gene (6 bases). The V end was cut by 0 bases, the J end by 8 bases, with 11 bases between. This CDR3 is 14 amino acids long. Per the germline V gene, CDR1 is SGHRS and CDR2 is YFSETQ. The CDR3 sequence is CASSLDRAGEKLFF. CDR3 DNA: TGCGCCAGCAGCTTGGACAGGGCAGGCGAAAAACTGTTTTTT.

The chain recombines TRBV25-1 with TRBJ1-2, with D maybe TRBD1 (5 bases). V lost 1 base, J lost 7 bases, and 13 bases lay in between. Germline V lookup: CDR1 MGHDK, CDR2 SYGVNS. The CDR3 covers 14 residues. This CDR3 reads CASSELGRDPGYTF. CDR3 bases: TGTGCCAGCAGTGAATTGGGGAGGGACCCTGGCTACACCTTC.

CDR3 residues: CSVATQGNSPLHF. The CDR3 DNA reads TGCAGCGTTGCTACCCAGGGAAATTCACCCCTCCACTTT. The V call is TRBV29-1, the J call TRBJ1-6; D perhaps matches TRBD1 (5 bases). Trimming pared 4 bases from V and 7 bases from J, leaving 11 bases between. Germline assignment: CDR1 SQVTM and CDR2 ANQGSEA. The CDR3 consists of 13 residues.

The chain carries TRBV13 and TRBJ2-1, with 10 bases lining up with TRBD2. Trimming took 0 bases from V and 3 from J; bases not matched to a gene: 2. CDR1 and CDR2 (germline): PRHDT, FYEKMQ (reference sequence). The CDR3 extends over 16 amino acids. The CDR3 nucleotides are TGTGCCAGCAGCTTAGGACTAGCGGGACACTACAATGAGCAGTTCTTC. This gives the protein CASSLGLAGHYNEQFF.